The 4 T cell receptor beta chains below were found in one sample sequenced in a study of blood T cell repertoires in COVID-19. Measured with immunoSEQ multiplex PCR; TCRdb has only the in-frame clones, and not every one. The repertoire holds 150,000 to 180,000 clones, around 80% seen once, with 9.8% in the top ten. The sequencing input was peripheral blood. All receptors derive from a woman aged 45-60 years with acute or convalescent COVID-19.

The chain is built from TRBV5-1 and TRBJ2-2; 8 bases line up with TRBD2. The CDR3 consists of 15 residues. In germline, CDR1 is SGHRS, CDR2 YFSETQ. V shed 4 bases, J shed 1 base, and the junction held 3 bases outside the gene matches. As DNA, the CDR3 is TGCGCCAGCAGCGAGACTAGCGTGAACACCGGGGAGCTGTTTTTT. It codes for CASSETSVNTGELFF.

J is TRBJ1-2 and V is TRBV28, with no clear D. Germline values: CDR1 MDHEN, CDR2 SYDVKM. V was pared by 8 bases and J by 1 base, with 14 bases between. The CDR3 is 14 residues long. DNA of the CDR3: TGTGCCAGCGGAACGGGTCACCTTAACTATGGCTACACCTTC. Its translation: CASGTGHLNYGYTF.

In this sample, this clone turned up once. The chain uses TRBV9 and TRBJ2-1; perhaps TRBD1 as D (6 bases). The CDR3 contains 16 residues. Trimming took off 3 bases at V and 3 bases at J, with 16 bases between the two ends. Germline CDR1 SGDLS, CDR2 YYNGEE. The CDR3, as DNA: TGTGCCAGCAGCGACACCACAGGGAAAAACTACAATGAGCAGTTCTTC. It codes for CASSDTTGKNYNEQFF.

The V call is TRBV18, the J call TRBJ1-5; TRBD1 might be the D (6 bases). Trimming cost V 3 bases and J 6 bases, with 15 bases left between them. The germline V gene encodes CDR1 KGHSH and CDR2 LQKENI. This CDR3 has 15 amino acids. Written as DNA, the CDR3 is TGTGCCAGCTCACCGACACAGGGCGGGGGTCAGCCCCAGCATTTT. It translates to CASSPTQGGGQPQHF. Filled out from reference TRBV18 and TRBJ1-5, the complete variable domain reads NAGVMQNPRHLVRRRGQEARLRCSPMKGHSHVYWYRQLPEEGLKFMVYLQKENIIDESGMPKERFSAEFPKEGPSILRIQQVVRGDSAAYFCASSPTQGGGQPQHFGDGTRLSIL.